Sequencing of this T cell receptor (beta chain) was carried out in a study of T cell repertoires in cytomegalovirus infection. General observations from the study: Clonotype analysis showed dominance of the ex vivo response by HLA-C-restricted CMV-specific TCR beta clonotypes.

Each CDR3 protein is one row after TCRdb ran MiXCR on the reads. The sample records about 130,000 distinct CDR3 sequences, around 25% being singletons. This clonotype was found a few times. Its antigen is still unknown. The receptor's source is a human donor in good health (CMV status not recorded). Some clones in this sample may be carry-over from other donors' samples. The sequenced sample consisted of PBMCs, sequenced either directly or after in vitro stimulation (not recorded which).

The CDR3 bases are TGTGCCATCAGGGACCAGGGACTAAGCGGGGAGACCCAGTACTTC. Translation: CAIRDQGLSGETQYF. The rearrangement joins TRBV10-3 to TRBJ2-5; 7 bases line up with TRBD2. V trimming: 6 bases; J trimming: 5 bases; junction bases outside the gene matches: 12. The CDR3 has 15 residues. Per germline, CDR1 ENHRY and CDR2 SYGVKD.